This TCR beta chain was obtained from a study of blood T cell repertoires in COVID-19. As for the study in general: In each case, the material was cDNA or gDNA derived from T cells, B-cell-depleted T cells, or PBMCs.

Per the original methods: Estimation of nucleated cell counts was performed using reference gene primer amplification. Clones were sequenced by immunoSEQ multiplex PCR, and TCRdb holds only the in-frame ones, with some missing. V and J calls plus clone size are reproduced from that table; the DNA served to infer D and trimming. The data show roughly 240,000 clones, with approximately 90% seen just once and just over 0.85% held by the top ten. Donors were grouped by their self-reported clinical history. Those designated as exposed participants met a COVID-19 case within 2 weeks before study entry. The clonotype originates from a man aged 45 to 65 who had been exposed to COVID-19. Material for sequencing was PBMCs or T cells enriched from blood (not recorded which).

CDR3 nucleotide sequence: TGCAGCGCCGGGGAAGGTTCTACGAACACTGAAGCTTTCTTT. Translating gives CSAGEGSTNTEAFF. This chain uses TRBV29-1 with TRBJ1-1; no definite D call. The CDR3 runs to 14 residues. The V end was cut by 7 bases, the J end by 1 base, with 16 bases between. CDR1 is SQVTM, CDR2 ANQGSEA, per germline. The whole variable domain, remainder taken from reference TRBV29-1 and TRBJ1-1, is SAVISQKPSRDICQRGTSLTIQCQVDSQVTMMFWYRQQPGQSLTLIATANQGSEATYESGFVIDKFPISRPNLTFSTLTVSNMSPEDSSIYLCSAGEGSTNTEAFFGQGTRLTVV.